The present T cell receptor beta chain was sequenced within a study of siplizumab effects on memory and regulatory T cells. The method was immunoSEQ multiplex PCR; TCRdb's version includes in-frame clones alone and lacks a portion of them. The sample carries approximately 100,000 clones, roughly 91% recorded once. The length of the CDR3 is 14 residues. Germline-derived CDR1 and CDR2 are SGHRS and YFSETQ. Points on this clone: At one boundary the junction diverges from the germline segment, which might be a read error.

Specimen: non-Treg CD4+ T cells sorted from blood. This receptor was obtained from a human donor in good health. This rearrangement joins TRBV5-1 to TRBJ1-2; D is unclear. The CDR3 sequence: CASSLRNANYGYTF. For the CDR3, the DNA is TGTGCCAGCAGCTTGAGGAACGCCAACTATGGCTACACCTTC.